This entry describes one T cell receptor (beta chain). The target antigen is unknown. This sample is part of a study of T cell repertoires in cytomegalovirus infection. Looking at the study overall: Public TCR beta signatures were indicative of both CMV infection and a matching HLA type. General observations from the study: Frequencies of public TCR beta families were cumulated, and this identified carriers of CMV plus the relevant HLA. HLA-C-restricted CMV clonotypes gave the most frequent clonotype in two of eight donors.

MiXCR was run by TCRdb on the reads, yielding one entry per CDR3 protein. The profile shows a few hundred thousand distinct CDR3 sequences, around 15% of them singletons. The germline V gene has CDR1 SQVTM and CDR2 ANQGSEA. CDR3 size: 14 residues. With 6 bases removed from V and 2 bases from J, the gap between germline ends came to 16 bases. This TCR was sampled from a human donor in good health (CMV status not recorded). Some clones in this sample may be carry-over from other donors' samples. The sequenced sample was CD8+ T cells from PBMCs. This chain uses TRBV29-1 with TRBJ1-1; perhaps TRBD1 as D (5 bases). The CDR3 loop is CSVDRLGGNTEAFF. The CDR3 bases are TGCAGCGTCGACCGGCTGGGGGGTAACACTGAAGCTTTCTTT.